A selection of T cell receptor beta chains follows, all from one sample in a study of T cells in Graves' hyperthyroidism and ophthalmopathy. Via MiXCR, TCRdb re-called the multiplex PCR reads, giving one row per CDR3 protein. The table records roughly 93,000 distinct CDR3 sequences, around 50% of them present only once. The sequencing input was blood. Source of these receptors: a woman between 40 and 55 years old with Graves' hyperthyroidism. Each CDR3 is given with its conserved first and last residue. Each record gives: clone size, J gene, D gene, V gene, CDR3 DNA, CDR3 protein. D genes are given only for firm matches. Not every row has a clone size; where given, it reads once, few, many or a size class.

many	TRBJ2-7	TRBD1	TRBV7-3	TGTGCCAGCAGCTTGACAGGGTTCAACGAGCAGTACTTC	CASSLTGFNEQYF
-	TRBJ1-3	-	TRBV6-1	TGTGCCAGCAGTCAAGCCCCCTTCTTCTCTGGAAACACCATATATTTT	CASSQAPFFSGNTIYF
many	TRBJ1-1	TRBD1	TRBV29-1	TGCAGCGTCGACACTGGACAGGGGTCGATTAGGACTGAAGCTTTCTTT	CSVDTGQGSIRTEAFF
many	TRBJ1-4	TRBD1	TRBV7-2	TGTGCCAGCAGCGCTACAGGGGGGGGTGAAAAACTGTTTTTT	CASSATGGGEKLFF
many	TRBJ2-2	TRBD1	TRBV20-1	TGCAGTGCCGACAGGGGTTGGACCGGGGAGCTGTTTTTT	CSADRGWTGELFF
-	TRBJ1-1	TRBD1	TRBV20-1	TGCAGTGCTGGGGGACAGACGGACACTGAAGCTTTCTTT	CSAGGQTDTEAFF
few	TRBJ2-5	-	TRBV12-3/TRBV12-4	TGTGCCAGCTCACCAGAAGCAGAGACCCAGTACTTC	CASSPEAETQYF
-	TRBJ2-7	TRBD2	TRBV5-1	TGCGCCAGCAGGTCGACCAGCCAGCGGGGTCTAGAGCAGTACTTC	CASRSTSQRGLEQYF
many	TRBJ1-1	-	TRBV7-2	TGTGCCAGCAGCTCCGGGACGGTGAACACTGAAGCTTTCTTT	CASSSGTVNTEAFF
many	TRBJ1-2	-	TRBV19	TGTGCCAGTAGTCGGGGGGTGGGCCATGGCTACACCTTC	CASSRGVGHGYTF
-	TRBJ2-7	TRBD2	TRBV7-3	TGTGCCAGCAGTGGCCTAGCGGGAGTCTACGAGCAGTACTTC	CASSGLAGVYEQYF
many	TRBJ1-5	-	TRBV6-6	TGTGCCAGCAGTGAACAGGGTTCCCGCAGGGGAGCCCAGCATTTT	CASSEQGSRRGAQHF
many	TRBJ2-7	-	TRBV19	TGTGCCAGTAAACTTCGAGGGGGGTCGGGTGAGCAGTACTTC	CASKLRGGSGEQYF
-	TRBJ2-5	-	TRBV6-5	TGTGCCAGCAGTCCCCTCAGGGGGGGGGAGACCCAGTACTTC	CASSPLRGGETQYF
few	TRBJ2-3	-	TRBV7-2	TGTGCCAGCAGTGGGACTAGCACAGATACGCAGTATTTT	CASSGTSTDTQYF
-	TRBJ2-2	-	TRBV29-1	TGCAGCGGGTTAGCCGGGAATCCCACCGGGGAGCTGTTTTTT	CSGLAGNPTGELFF
many	TRBJ1-5	-	TRBV19	TGTGCCACCTCCAGGCCCCCCCAGCCCCAGCATTTT	CATSRPPQPQHF
many	TRBJ1-6	-	TRBV9	TGTGCCAGCAGCCGGACCGACGGGAGCTCACCCCTCCACTTT	CASSRTDGSSPLHF
few	TRBJ2-3	TRBD2	TRBV7-2	TGTGCCAGTAGCGGGAGGCTATCAGATACGCAGTATTTT	CASSGRLSDTQYF
-	TRBJ1-3	TRBD1	TRBV10-3	TGTGCCATCAGCTCAGGGGACAGGGACACCATATATTTT	CAISSGDRDTIYF
-	TRBJ1-1	-	TRBV5-4	TGTGCCAGCAGCTTGATAGGGGAGGAGGGGCAAGCTTTCTTT	CASSLIGEEGQAFF
-	TRBJ1-3	-	TRBV7-2	TGTGCCAGCAGCCCTTATCGTGGGCTCTCTGGAAACACCATATATTTT	CASSPYRGLSGNTIYF
-	TRBJ2-2	-	TRBV25-1	TGTGCCAGCAGTGCGCCGGGACTCGCGAACACCGGGGAGCTGTTTTTT	CASSAPGLANTGELFF
many	TRBJ1-2	-	TRBV10-3	TGTGCCATCAGTGAAGGGGCGCTTGCCTATGGCTACACCTTC	CAISEGALAYGYTF
many	TRBJ2-7	TRBD2	TRBV9	TGTGCCAGCAGCCCCGGGGGGGGGATCCCCTACGAGCAGTACTTC	CASSPGGGIPYEQYF
many	TRBJ1-4	-	TRBV2	TGTGCCAGCTCACCCCGAGCAGGGGCTAATGAAAAACTGTTTTTT	CASSPRAGANEKLFF
-	TRBJ2-5	-	TRBV7-9	TGTGCCAGCAGCTTAGCGGGAGGAGTGACCCAGTACTTC	CASSLAGGVTQYF
-	TRBJ1-2	-	TRBV24-1	TGTGCCACCAGTGATCCCCACGATCTCTATGGCTACACCTTC	CATSDPHDLYGYTF
many	TRBJ2-7	TRBD2	TRBV9	TGTGCCAGCAGCCCAGGGACTAGCGGGGGGAGCTCCTACGAGCAGTACTTC	CASSPGTSGGSSYEQYF
-	TRBJ1-1	-	TRBV6-2/TRBV6-3	TGTGCCAGCATGGACCCCCCAGGGGCGATAGGGTTGGACACTGAAGCTTTCTTT	CASMDPPGAIGLDTEAFF
-	TRBJ2-2	-	TRBV15	TGTGCCCCGCCCCCCCTAGCCGGGGAGCTGTTTTTT	CAPPPLAGELFF
-	TRBJ2-2	TRBD2	TRBV9	TGTGCCAGCAGCGCTAGCGGCCCGAACACCGGGGAGCTGTTTTTT	CASSASGPNTGELFF